Sequencing of this T cell receptor beta chain was carried out in a study of T cell clusters in autoimmune cytopenias. Study-wide points: Clustering suggested that physiological T cell clusters were missing in primary autoimmune cytopenia patients. The T cell clusters came from computational analysis alone and lack functional validation. TRB repertoire shifts in secondary cytopenia and chronic lymphocytic leukemia mostly reflected lymphoma, not autoimmunity. The cluster-lack signature was not seen for secondary cytopenia versus chronic lymphocytic leukemia.

TRB rearrangements were amplified by touch-down multiplex PCR with mixed TRB-A/B primers. One entry per CDR3 protein, without DNA, is what TCRdb gives after re-calling the multiplex PCR reads. This table lists 9,500 or so distinct CDR3 sequences. The CDR3 is 14 residues long. Germline values: CDR1 LNHDA, CDR2 SQIVND (reference sequence). This clonotype is labeled medium-sized based on frequency. Its antigen is unidentified. Each sample's input was around 270 ng genomic DNA, some 38,000 genome equivalents. The sample taken for sequencing was peripheral blood. The TCR originated in a human donor with an autoimmune cytopenia or autoimmune hepatitis (not recorded which). The rearrangement joins TRBV19 to TRBJ1-3. The CDR3 is CASMEEFSGNTIYF.